A single sample is the source of the 20 T cell receptor beta chains below, sequenced in a study of T cell responses to AZD1222 COVID-19 vaccine. The protocol was immunoSEQ multiplex PCR, while the TCRdb copy is restricted to in-frame clones and leaves out a portion. The table records roughly 100,000 clones, 85% to 90% of them present only once. This material consisted of peripheral blood, taken on day 0 of AZD1222 vaccination. The origin of the receptors is an adult in good health.

The rearrangement uses TRBV15 and TRBJ1-2; 7 nucleotides align to TRBD1. V lost 5 bases, J lost 8 bases, and 5 bases stayed unmatched. The CDR3 runs 12 residues. The germline V gene has CDR1 LNHNV and CDR2 YYDKDF (reference sequence). The CDR3 is CATSGTVSGYTF. The CDR3 DNA reads as TGTGCCACCAGCGGGACAGTGAGCGGCTACACCTTC.

The V call is TRBV12-5, the J call TRBJ2-3; either TRBD1 or TRBD2 may supply D (5 bases each). There are 15 residues in the CDR3. In germline, CDR1 is LGHNT, CDR2 FRNRAP. V lost 4 bases and J lost 2, with 13 bases in between. For the CDR3, the DNA is TGTGCTAGTGGTTCGGGACGGATGATCACAGATACGCAGTATTTT. Amino acid sequence: CASGSGRMITDTQYF. The full variable domain, its missing parts supplied by reference TRBV12-5 and TRBJ2-3, is DARVTQTPRHKVTEMGQEVTMRCQPILGHNTVFWYRQTMMQGLELLAYFRNRAPLDDSGMPKDRFSAEMPDATLATLKIQPSEPRDSAVYFCASGSGRMITDTQYFGPGTRLTVL.

The V and J genes are TRBV6-5 and TRBJ2-5; 7 nucleotides agree with TRBD1. This CDR3 spans 13 amino acids. Germline trimming cut 8 bases from V and 3 bases from J; bases unmatched to any gene: 6. Germline assignment: CDR1 MNHEY and CDR2 SVGAGI. The CDR3 DNA is TGTGCCAGCGAGCACAGGGGTGAAGAGACCCAGTACTTC. Its protein product is CASEHRGEETQYF.

This sequence joins TRBV5-1 and TRBJ2-5, with D uncertain. Germline CDR1 is SGHRS and CDR2 is YFSETQ. The CDR3 runs to 12 residues. The germline V and J ends were trimmed by 0 bases and 4 bases, with 4 bases remaining between them. Written as DNA, the CDR3 is TGCGCCAGCAGCTTGGTCAGAGAGACCCAGTACTTC. Amino acid sequence: CASSLVRETQYF.

V usage is TRBV5-1 and J usage is TRBJ1-1; D unclear. CDR1 is SGHRS and CDR2 is YFSETQ in the germline V gene. The CDR3 is 15 residues long. V was clipped by 0 bases and J by 0 bases, with 9 bases between them. In DNA form, the CDR3 reads TGCGCCAGCAGCTTGGACGGGCTTATGAACACTGAAGCTTTCTTT. The encoded protein is CASSLDGLMNTEAFF.

This clone was recorded once. The rearrangement joins TRBV2 to TRBJ1-4; 7 nucleotides align to TRBD1. J was trimmed by 4 bases and V by 2 bases; bases with no gene match: 7. CDR3 length: 16 residues. CDR1 is SNHLY, CDR2 FYNNEI, per germline. This CDR3 is CASSESTGAFNEKLFF. CDR3 in DNA: TGTGCCAGCAGTGAATCAACAGGGGCCTTTAATGAAAAACTGTTTTTT.

This chain connects TRBV19 to TRBJ2-4; the D gene could be TRBD1 or TRBD2 (5 bases each). V lost 5 bases and J 4 bases, leaving 21 bases between the germline ends. CDR3 size: 17 residues. The V gene's germline CDR1 is LNHDA and CDR2 SQIVND (reference sequence). DNA for the CDR3: TGTGCCAGTAGTCTAGGGACGGACCTCAAACCGAAAAACATTCAGTACTTC. Encoded protein: CASSLGTDLKPKNIQYF.

The gene calls are TRBV27 and TRBJ1-2; D is unresolved. V shed 3 bases and J shed 2 bases, with 7 bases lying between them. This CDR3 comprises 13 residues. Per germline, CDR1 MNHEY and CDR2 SMNVEV (reference sequence). CDR3 coding DNA: TGTGCCAGCAGTTTTTCGGGAAACTATGGCTACACCTTC. As protein: CASSFSGNYGYTF.

The rearrangement joins TRBV7-2 to TRBJ2-7; weak D call: TRBD1 (6 bases). Trimming pared 1 base from V and 2 bases from J, leaving 12 bases between. CDR1 and CDR2 from the germline V gene are SGHTA and FQGNSA. The CDR3 sequence is 15 residues long. Here the CDR3 reads CASSLEGGIPYEQYF. The CDR3 coding sequence is TGTGCCAGCAGCTTAGAAGGGGGAATACCCTACGAGCAGTACTTC.

This clone is a singleton in its sample. The chain employs TRBV6-5 and TRBJ2-2; D is possibly TRBD1 (6 bases). The CDR3 is 15 amino acids. Germline values: CDR1 MNHEY, CDR2 SVGAGI. V was cut by 7 bases and J by 5 bases, with 17 bases left in between. CDR3 residues: CASNPSLQGTGELFF. As DNA, the CDR3 is TGTGCCAGCAATCCATCACTTCAGGGGACCGGGGAGCTGTTTTTT.

This clone has a handful of counts. The J gene is TRBJ2-2, the V gene TRBV11-1, with D tentatively TRBD1 (6 bases). Trimming cost V 1 base and J 6 bases, with 12 bases left between them. CDR1 is SGHAT and CDR2 is FQDESV in the germline V gene (reference sequence). The CDR3 loop spans 15 amino acids. CDR3 protein: CASSLGRGLAGELFF. In DNA, the CDR3 is TGTGCCAGCAGCTTAGGCAGGGGATTAGCCGGGGAGCTGTTTTTT.

The chain is built from TRBV19 and TRBJ1-6; possible D gene TRBD1, 5 bases. Between the trimmed V and J ends, which lost 9 bases and 8 bases, there was a span of 20 bases. The CDR3 extends over 15 amino acids. The V gene's germline CDR1 is LNHDA and CDR2 SQIVND (reference sequence). The CDR3 is CASRRPLVGDSPLHF. The DNA of the CDR3 is TGTGCCAGCCGCAGACCCCTAGTGGGGGATTCACCCCTCCACTTT.

This rearrangement joins TRBV9 to TRBJ2-7; D not certain. CDR1 SGDLS and CDR2 YYNGEE come from the germline V gene. Deletions cut 0 bases from V and 2 bases from J, with 12 bases between. This CDR3 has 15 amino acids. This CDR3 is CASSVAAGPTYEQYF. CDR3 nucleotides: TGTGCCAGCAGCGTAGCAGCAGGACCCACCTACGAGCAGTACTTC.

J is TRBJ2-5 and V is TRBV5-1, with D perhaps TRBD2 (5 bases). V was shortened by 8 bases and J by 4 bases, with 12 bases between the two germline ends. CDR1 is SGHRS and CDR2 is YFSETQ in the germline V gene. The CDR3 is 12 amino acids. The CDR3 spells CASGSAGETQYF. For the CDR3, the DNA is TGCGCCAGTGGGTCTGCGGGAGAGACCCAGTACTTC.

The rearrangement joins TRBV5-1 to TRBJ2-5, with D tentatively TRBD1 (7 bases). This CDR3 has 16 amino acids. V lost 0 bases and J 4 bases, leaving 16 bases between the germline ends. CDR1 and CDR2 from the germline V gene are SGHRS and YFSETQ. The CDR3 DNA sequence: TGCGCCAGCAGCTTGGGTGGAGGGGGCGGCTTAGAGACCCAGTACTTC. Translated, it gives CASSLGGGGGLETQYF.

This clone was detected once. The V and J genes are TRBV12-3 or TRBV12-4 and TRBJ1-5, with 7 bases matching TRBD1. This CDR3 comprises 13 residues. Trimming removed 6 bases from V and 7 bases from J; junction bases left unmatched: 6. Here the CDR3 reads CASSQTGVQPQHF. The CDR3, as DNA: TGTGCCAGCAGCCAAACAGGGGTCCAGCCCCAGCATTTT.

This clone was counted once. The chain joins TRBV11-2 to TRBJ1-2; a weak D match, TRBD1 (5 bases). Germline V gene sequence: CDR1 SGHAT, CDR2 FQNNGV. The CDR3 loop spans 13 amino acids. Trimming left V 3 bases short and J 2 bases short, with 7 bases between. In DNA, the CDR3 is TGTGCCAGCAGCTTCCCAGGGAACTATGGCTACACCTTC. This translates into CASSFPGNYGYTF.

The V call is TRBV9, the J call TRBJ2-3; D is possibly TRBD2 (5 bases). From germline, CDR1 is SGDLS and CDR2 YYNGEE. V was shortened by 0 bases and J by 0 bases, with 11 bases between the two germline ends. The CDR3 is made up of 16 amino acids. CDR3 loop: CASSVDEGLSTDTQYF. CDR3 nucleotides: TGTGCCAGCAGCGTAGATGAGGGTCTAAGCACAGATACGCAGTATTTT.

The J gene is TRBJ2-7, the V gene TRBV7-2; 7 bases agree with TRBD1. The CDR3 loop spans 14 amino acids. V trimming: 6 bases; J trimming: 6 bases; junction bases outside the gene matches: 11. Germline V gene lookup returns CDR1 SGHTA and CDR2 FQGNSA. Here the CDR3 reads CASSLKGAGGEQYF. In DNA form, the CDR3 reads TGTGCCAGCAGTTTAAAGGGGGCTGGAGGCGAGCAGTACTTC.

This chain connects TRBV12-2 to TRBJ2-5; the listed D gene, TRBD1, was not tested against the DNA. TRBV12-2 is tagged as a pseudogene. The CDR3 runs to 15 residues. The CDR3: CASRFRTGGQETQYF. For the CDR3, the DNA is TGTGCAAGTCGCTTTAGGACAGGGGGTCAAGAGACCCAGTACTTC.